This T cell receptor beta chain was documented in a study of T cells in Graves' hyperthyroidism and ophthalmopathy. Germline lookup yields CDR1 SGHAT and CDR2 FQNNGV. The CDR3 totals 14 residues. V lost 4 bases to trimming and J lost 5 bases, with 14 bases between them. Researchers amplified the TCR beta CDR3 regions from RNA transcripts. A set of HTBI primers served as the primers for a first-round RT-PCR of the TCR CDR3. TCRdb processed the multiplex PCR reads anew with MiXCR; each CDR3 protein has one entry. Of more than 550,000 distinct CDR3 sequences listed, 18% are singletons. The chain is built from TRBV11-2 and TRBJ1-1; D not resolved. Input material: blood. This receptor was obtained from a woman aged 45-65 years with Graves' hyperthyroidism that later progressed to Graves' ophthalmopathy. Here the CDR3 DNA reads TGTGCCAGCAGCTCCGACACCATGGGGACTGAAGCTTTCTTT. This translates into CASSSDTMGTEAFF.